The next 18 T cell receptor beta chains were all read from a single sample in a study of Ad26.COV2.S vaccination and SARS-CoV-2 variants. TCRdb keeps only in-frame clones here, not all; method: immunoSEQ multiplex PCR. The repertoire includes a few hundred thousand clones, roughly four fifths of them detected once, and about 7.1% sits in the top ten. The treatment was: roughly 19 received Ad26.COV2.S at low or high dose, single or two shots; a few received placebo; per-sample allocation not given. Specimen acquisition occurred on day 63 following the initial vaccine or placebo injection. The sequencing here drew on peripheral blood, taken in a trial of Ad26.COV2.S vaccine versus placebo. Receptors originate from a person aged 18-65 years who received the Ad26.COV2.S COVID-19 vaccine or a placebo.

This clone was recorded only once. Here the CDR3 DNA reads TGTGCCAGCAGCCCGAGTTATAGCAATCAGCCCCAGCATTTT. This sequence encodes CASSPSYSNQPQHF. The chain couples TRBV6-5 to TRBJ1-5; D is ambiguous. Germline V gene data show CDR1 as MNHEY and CDR2 as SVGAGI. Trimming took 6 bases from V and 0 from J, leaving 9 bases between them. The CDR3 spans 14 residues.

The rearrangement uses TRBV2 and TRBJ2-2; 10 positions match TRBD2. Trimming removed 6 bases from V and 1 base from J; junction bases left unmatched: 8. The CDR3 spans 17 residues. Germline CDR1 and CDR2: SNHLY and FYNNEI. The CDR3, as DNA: TGTGCCAGCAGCTGGGGTCCTAGCGGGGGGAACACCGGGGAGCTGTTTTTT. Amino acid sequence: CASSWGPSGGNTGELFF. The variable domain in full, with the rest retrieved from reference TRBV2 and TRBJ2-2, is EPEVTQTPSHQVTQMGQEVILRCVPISNHLYFYWYRQILGQKVEFLVSFYNNEISEKSEIFDDQFSVERPDGSNFTLKIRSTKLEDSAMYFCASSWGPSGGNTGELFFGEGSRLTVL.

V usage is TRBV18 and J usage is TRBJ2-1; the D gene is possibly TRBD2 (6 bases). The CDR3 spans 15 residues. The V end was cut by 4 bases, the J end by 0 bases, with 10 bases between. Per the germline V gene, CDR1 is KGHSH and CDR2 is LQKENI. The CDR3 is CASSLLAYSYNEQFF. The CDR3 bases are TGTGCCAGCTCACTCCTAGCGTACTCCTACAATGAGCAGTTCTTC.

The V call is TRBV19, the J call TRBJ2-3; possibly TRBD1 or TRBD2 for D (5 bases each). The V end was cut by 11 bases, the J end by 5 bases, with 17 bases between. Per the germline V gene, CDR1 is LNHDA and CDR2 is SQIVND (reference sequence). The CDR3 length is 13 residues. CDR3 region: CAVAPGPEDTQYF. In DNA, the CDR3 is TGTGCCGTAGCCCCGGGGCCGGAAGATACGCAGTATTTT.

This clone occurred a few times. CDR3 DNA sequence: TGCGCCAGCAGCTCCGGGACTTCGAACACCGGGGAGCTGTTTTTT. The encoded protein is CASSSGTSNTGELFF. The chain joins TRBV4-1 to TRBJ2-2; perhaps TRBD2 as D (6 bases). CDR3 length equals 15 residues. Germline V gene sequence: CDR1 MGHRA, CDR2 YSYEKL. Trimming cost V 5 bases and J 0 bases, with 10 bases left between them.

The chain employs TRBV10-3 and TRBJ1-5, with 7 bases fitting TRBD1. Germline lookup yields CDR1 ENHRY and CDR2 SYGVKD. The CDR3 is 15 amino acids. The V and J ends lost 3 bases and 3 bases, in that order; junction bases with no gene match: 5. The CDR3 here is CAISEVTGSNQPQHF. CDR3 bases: TGTGCCATCAGTGAAGTGACAGGGTCCAATCAGCCCCAGCATTTT.

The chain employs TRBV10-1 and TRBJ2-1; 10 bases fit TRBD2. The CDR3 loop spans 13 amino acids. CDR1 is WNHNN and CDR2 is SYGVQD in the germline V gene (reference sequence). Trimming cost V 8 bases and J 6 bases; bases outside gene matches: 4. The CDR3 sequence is CASGPSGSNEQFF. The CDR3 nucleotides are TGCGCCAGCGGCCCTAGCGGGAGCAATGAGCAGTTCTTC.

The CDR3 DNA reads as TGTGCCAGCAGTTACGGTCCGGGCCAGCCCCAGCATTTT. This codes for CASSYGPGQPQHF. The chain joins TRBV6-2 or TRBV6-3 to TRBJ1-5; D unclear. The CDR3 extends over 13 amino acids. V was shortened by 2 bases and J by 7 bases, with 9 bases between the two germline ends. Germline values: CDR1 MNHEY, CDR2 SVGEGT.

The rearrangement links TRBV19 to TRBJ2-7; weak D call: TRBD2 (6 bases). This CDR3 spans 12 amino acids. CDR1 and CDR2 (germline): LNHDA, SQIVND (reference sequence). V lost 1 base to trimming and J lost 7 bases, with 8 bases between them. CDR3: CASSIGGTEQYF. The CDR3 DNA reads TGTGCCAGTAGTATAGGCGGGACGGAGCAGTACTTC.

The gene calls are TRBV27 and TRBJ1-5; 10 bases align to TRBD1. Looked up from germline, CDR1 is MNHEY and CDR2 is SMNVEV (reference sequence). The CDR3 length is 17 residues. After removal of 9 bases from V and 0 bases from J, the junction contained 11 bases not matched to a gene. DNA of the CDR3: TGTGCCAGTAGCGACAGGGGGCCATCTCATAGCAATCAGCCCCAGCATTTT. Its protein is CASSDRGPSHSNQPQHF.

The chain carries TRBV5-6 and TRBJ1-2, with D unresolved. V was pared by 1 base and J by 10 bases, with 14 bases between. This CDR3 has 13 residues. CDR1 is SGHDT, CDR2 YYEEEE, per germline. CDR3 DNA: TGTGCCAGCAGCTTGAGCCGACGCGGATTCTACACCTTC. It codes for CASSLSRRGFYTF.

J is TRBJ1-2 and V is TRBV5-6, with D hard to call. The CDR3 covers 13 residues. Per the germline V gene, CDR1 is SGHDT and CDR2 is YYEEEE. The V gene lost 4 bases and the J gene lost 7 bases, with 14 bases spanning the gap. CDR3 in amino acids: CASSEGVRVGYTF. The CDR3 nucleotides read TGTGCCAGCAGCGAAGGTGTTCGTGTTGGCTACACCTTC. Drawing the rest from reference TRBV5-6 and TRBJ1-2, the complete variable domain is DAGVTQSPTHLIKTRGQQVTLRCSPKSGHDTVSWYQQALGQGPQFIFQYYEEEERQRGNFPDRFSGHQFPNYSSELNVNALLLGDSALYLCASSEGVRVGYTFGSGTRLTVV.

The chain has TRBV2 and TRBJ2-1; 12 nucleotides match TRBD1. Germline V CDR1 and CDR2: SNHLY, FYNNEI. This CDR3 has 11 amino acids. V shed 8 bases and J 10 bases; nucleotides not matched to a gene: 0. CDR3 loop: CASGTGGEQFF. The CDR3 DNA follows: TGTGCCAGCGGGACAGGGGGCGAGCAGTTCTTC.

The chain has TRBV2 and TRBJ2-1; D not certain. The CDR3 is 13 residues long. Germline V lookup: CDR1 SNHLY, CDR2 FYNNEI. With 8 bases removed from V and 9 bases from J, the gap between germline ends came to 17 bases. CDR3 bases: TGTGCCAGCTCGAAGACGGTAACGGGTGAGCAGTTCTTC. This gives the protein CASSKTVTGEQFF.

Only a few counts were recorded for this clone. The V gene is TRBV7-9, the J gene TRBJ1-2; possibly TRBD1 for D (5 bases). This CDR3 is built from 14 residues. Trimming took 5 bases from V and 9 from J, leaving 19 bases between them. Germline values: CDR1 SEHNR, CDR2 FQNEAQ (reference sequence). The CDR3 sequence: CASSPKTSGGSYTF. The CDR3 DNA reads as TGTGCCAGCAGCCCAAAAACATCCGGGGGGAGCTACACCTTC.

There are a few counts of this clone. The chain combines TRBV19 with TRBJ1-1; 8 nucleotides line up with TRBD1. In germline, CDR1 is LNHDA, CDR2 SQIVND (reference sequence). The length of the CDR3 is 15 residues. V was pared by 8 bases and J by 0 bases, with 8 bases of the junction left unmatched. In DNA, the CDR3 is TGTGCCAGTGAGGACTACAGGGGGGTGAACACTGAAGCTTTCTTT. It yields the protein CASEDYRGVNTEAFF.

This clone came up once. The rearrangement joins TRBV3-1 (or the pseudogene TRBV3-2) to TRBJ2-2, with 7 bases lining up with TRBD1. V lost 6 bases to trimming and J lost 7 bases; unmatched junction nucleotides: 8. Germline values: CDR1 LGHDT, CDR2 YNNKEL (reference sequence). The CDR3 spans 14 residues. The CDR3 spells CASSLNRGHGELFF. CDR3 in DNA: TGTGCCAGCAGTCTTAACAGGGGTCACGGGGAGCTGTTTTTT.

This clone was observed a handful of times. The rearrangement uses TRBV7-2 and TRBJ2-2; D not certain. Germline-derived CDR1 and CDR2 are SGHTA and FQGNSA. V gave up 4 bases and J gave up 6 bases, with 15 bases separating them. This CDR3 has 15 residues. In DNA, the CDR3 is TGTGCCAGCAGCTGGAGCCGGGCCCCGGCCGGGGAGCTGTTTTTT. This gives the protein CASSWSRAPAGELFF.